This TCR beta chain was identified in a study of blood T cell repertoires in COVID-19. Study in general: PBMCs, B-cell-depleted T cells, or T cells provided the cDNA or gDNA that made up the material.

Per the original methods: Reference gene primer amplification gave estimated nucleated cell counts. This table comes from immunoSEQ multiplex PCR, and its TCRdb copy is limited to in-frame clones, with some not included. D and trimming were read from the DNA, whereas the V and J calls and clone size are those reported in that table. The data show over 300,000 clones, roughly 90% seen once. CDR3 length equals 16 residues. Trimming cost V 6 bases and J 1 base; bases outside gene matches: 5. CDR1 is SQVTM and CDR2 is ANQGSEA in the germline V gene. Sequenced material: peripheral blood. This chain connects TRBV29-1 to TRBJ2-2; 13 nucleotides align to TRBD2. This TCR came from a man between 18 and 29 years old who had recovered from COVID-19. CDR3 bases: TGCAGCGTCGACGGGACTAGCGGGATGAACACCGGGGAGCTGTTTTTT. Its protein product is CSVDGTSGMNTGELFF.